Each of the 22 T cell receptor beta chains below was sequenced from the same sample in a study of T-cell reconstitution after alpha-beta-depleted transplantation in children. TCRbeta library preparation incorporated unique molecular identifiers. MiXCR, applied by TCRdb to the PCR reads, yields one record per CDR3 protein. The table records 200,000 to 250,000 distinct CDR3 sequences, 20% to 30% of them present only once. The sequenced sample was PBMCs, obtained before TCRalphabeta/CD19-depleted stem cell transplant. These TCRs come from a girl aged 2 to 9 with Fanconi anemia, due to receive a stem cell transplant.

This chain connects TRBV20-1 to TRBJ1-2, with TRBD1 matching over 11 bases. CDR1 is DFQATT, CDR2 SNEGSKA, per germline (reference sequence). The trim removed 1 base at V and 8 bases at J, leaving 18 bases unmatched. The CDR3 is made up of 18 amino acids. The CDR3 sequence is CSARGTRDRGSPNGGYTF. The CDR3 DNA reads as TGCAGTGCTAGAGGGACTCGGGACAGGGGGAGTCCTAATGGGGGCTACACCTTC.

This clonotype showed up many times. V and J are TRBV15 and TRBJ2-1; perhaps TRBD1 as D (6 bases). CDR3 length: 14 residues. Per the germline V gene, CDR1 is LNHNV and CDR2 is YYDKDF (reference sequence). The V and J ends lost 0 bases and 5 bases respectively, with 8 bases between them. CDR3 loop: CATSRDQGNNEQFF. The DNA for the CDR3 is TGTGCCACCAGCAGAGATCAGGGGAACAATGAGCAGTTCTTC. Variable domain in full (rest from reference TRBV15 and TRBJ2-1): DAMVIQNPRYQVTQFGKPVTLSCSQTLNHNVMYWYQQKSSQAPKLLFHYYDKDFNNEADTPDNFQSRRPNTSFCFLDIRSPGLGDTAMYLCATSRDQGNNEQFFGPGTRLTVL.

This sequence joins TRBV7-2 and TRBJ2-7, with TRBD1 matching over 8 bases. From germline, CDR1 is SGHTA and CDR2 FQGNSA. Trimming cost V 5 bases and J 2 bases; bases outside gene matches: 8. The CDR3 has 15 amino acids. The DNA of the CDR3 is TGTGCCAGCAGCCCTCCGGGACAGGCAACCTACGAGCAGTACTTC. As protein: CASSPPGQATYEQYF. Using reference TRBV7-2 and TRBJ2-7 for the parts outside the CDR3, the full variable domain is GAGVSQSPSNKVTEKGKDVELRCDPISGHTALYWYRQSLGQGLEFLIYFQGNSAPDKSGLPSDRFSAERTGGSVSTLTIQRTQQEDSAVYLCASSPPGQATYEQYFGPGTRLTVT.

This clonotype was counted a few times. The gene calls are TRBV20-1 and TRBJ1-2; no definite D call. Germline V CDR1 and CDR2: DFQATT, SNEGSKA (reference sequence). Trimming took 7 bases from V and 2 from J, leaving 14 bases between them. CDR3 length: 13 amino acids. The CDR3 DNA sequence: TGCAGTGTAGAGGGTTCCCCGAACTATGGCTACACCTTC. It codes for CSVEGSPNYGYTF.

This clonotype was observed many times. The chain is built from TRBV29-1 and TRBJ2-1; TRBD1 matches at 9 bases. J gave up 6 bases and V 6 bases, and 6 bases lay outside the gene matches. Germline loops: CDR1 SQVTM, CDR2 ANQGSEA. The CDR3 is 13 amino acids. The CDR3 loop is CSVADRGGNEQFF. CDR3 in DNA: TGCAGCGTGGCGGACAGGGGAGGCAATGAGCAGTTCTTC.

This clonotype has a handful of counts. This chain uses TRBV7-2 with TRBJ1-1, with TRBD1 as a possible D gene (5 bases). The CDR3 runs to 14 residues. V gave up 5 bases and J gave up 5 bases, with 15 bases separating them. Germline V gene data show CDR1 as SGHTA and CDR2 as FQGNSA. The CDR3 DNA reads TGTGCCAGCAGCCCCCAGTGGGGGAGGACTGAAGCTTTCTTT. Translation gives CASSPQWGRTEAFF.

The J gene is TRBJ2-5, the V gene TRBV20-1; a possible D gene is TRBD2 (5 bases). Trimming pared 6 bases from V and 4 bases from J, leaving 12 bases between. The CDR3 sequence is 12 residues long. Per germline, CDR1 DFQATT and CDR2 SNEGSKA (reference sequence). Written as DNA, the CDR3 is TGCAGTGCCGACTCGGGGTTAGAGACCCAGTACTTC. It translates to CSADSGLETQYF.

By sample share, this clonotype is medium-sized. This chain joins TRBV29-1 and TRBJ2-3; D uncertain. The CDR3 sequence is 10 residues long. CDR1 and CDR2 from the germline V gene are SQVTM and ANQGSEA. The ends were cut back, 3 bases at V and 6 bases at J, with 4 bases in the middle. The CDR3 nucleotides are TGCAGCGTTGAGGGGGATACGCAGTATTTT. Its protein is CSVEGDTQYF.

For this clonotype: Without the conserved terminal phenylalanine or tryptophan, this CDR3 likely stems from a read error. It is unclear where the CDR3 begins or ends on the DNA, so no DNA is shown, and the CDR3 is as TCRdb lists it. The rearrangement uses TRBV2 and TRBJ2-1; TRBD1 is the table's D call and was not checked against the DNA. Counting both end residues, the CDR3 totals 12 amino acids. CDR1 and CDR2 from the germline V gene are SNHLY and FYNNEI. Here the CDR3 reads CASSRDSPSIVI.

The chain links TRBV21-1 to TRBJ2-3; the listed D gene, TRBD2, was not tested against the DNA. TRBV21-1 is listed as a pseudogene. The CDR3 consists of 15 residues. DNA for the CDR3: TGTGCCAGCAGCAAAGTGCGGGCCTGCACAGATACGCAGTATTTT. It specifies CASSKVRACTDTQYF.

In this sample, this clonotype turned up many times. The rearrangement links TRBV29-1 to TRBJ2-5; D is possibly TRBD1 or TRBD2 (5 bases each). The CDR3 runs 12 residues. Germline V lookup: CDR1 SQVTM, CDR2 ANQGSEA. Trimming removed 7 bases from V and 3 bases from J, with 12 bases in between. CDR3: CSGGNTEETQYF. The CDR3 DNA reads as TGCAGCGGGGGGAATACAGAAGAGACCCAGTACTTC.

The V gene is TRBV27, the J gene TRBJ1-6, with D unclear. The length of the CDR3 is 13 residues. CDR1 and CDR2 (germline): MNHEY, SMNVEV (reference sequence). With 2 bases removed from V and 10 bases from J, the gap between germline ends came to 9 bases. This chain's CDR3 is CASSLVWPSPLHF. For the CDR3, the DNA is TGTGCCAGCAGTTTAGTGTGGCCCTCACCCCTCCACTTT.

This clonotype was counted a few times. This chain links TRBV5-1 with TRBJ1-6, with D possibly matching TRBD1 (5 bases). There are 14 residues in the CDR3. The V and J ends lost 0 bases and 6 bases respectively, with 7 bases between them. Germline CDR1 is SGHRS and CDR2 is YFSETQ. This CDR3 reads CASSLGDFNSPLHF. The DNA for the CDR3 is TGCGCCAGCAGCTTGGGGGACTTTAATTCACCCCTCCACTTT.

This clonotype was recorded many times. This chain connects TRBV29-1 to TRBJ1-2; tentative D call: TRBD1 (5 bases). Between the trimmed V and J ends, which lost 7 bases and 4 bases, there was a span of 13 bases. CDR1 is SQVTM, CDR2 ANQGSEA, per germline. The CDR3 spans 12 residues. The CDR3 sequence: CSAQGGSYGYTF. The DNA of the CDR3 is TGCAGCGCTCAGGGAGGTTCCTATGGCTACACCTTC.

The V call is TRBV6-1, the J call TRBJ2-7, with TRBD2 matching 12 bases. Germline V gene data show CDR1 as MNHNS and CDR2 as SASEGT. The V segment lost 1 base and the J segment 3 bases; nucleotides outside the gene matches: 1. The CDR3 spans 15 residues. CDR3 protein: CASSEELAGGYEQYF. The DNA of the CDR3 is TGTGCCAGCAGTGAAGAACTAGCGGGGGGCTACGAGCAGTACTTC.

The chain couples TRBV12-3 or TRBV12-4 to TRBJ2-1, with D tentatively TRBD2 (6 bases). This CDR3 contains 13 residues. Trimming left V 3 bases short and J 8 bases short, with 11 bases between. CDR3 amino acids: CASSLGEVDEQFF. CDR3 nucleotide sequence: TGTGCCAGCAGTTTGGGGGAGGTCGATGAGCAGTTCTTC.

V is TRBV20-1 and J is TRBJ2-4; a weak D match, TRBD2 (5 bases). The CDR3 totals 13 residues. The germline V gene encodes CDR1 DFQATT and CDR2 SNEGSKA (reference sequence). V gave up 1 base and J gave up 9 bases, with 13 bases separating them. CDR3 sequence (DNA): TGCAGTGCTAGAGTACGAGGGCTCGGCATTCAGTACTTC. Protein sequence: CSARVRGLGIQYF.

This clonotype was found many times. The chain has TRBV12-3 or TRBV12-4 and TRBJ2-3; 11 bases match TRBD2. Trimming took 5 bases from V and 6 from J; bases not matched to a gene: 4. This CDR3 contains 14 residues. In nucleotides, the CDR3 is TGTGCCAGCAGTCTCGGGACTAGCGGCGATACGCAGTATTTT. It yields the protein CASSLGTSGDTQYF.

This clonotype was recorded only once. The rearrangement uses TRBV6-5 and TRBJ2-1; 13 bases fit TRBD2. Germline V gene sequence: CDR1 MNHEY, CDR2 SVGAGI. The junction had 12 bases not matched to a gene; V was cut back by 4 bases and J by 3 bases. This CDR3 comprises 19 residues. The CDR3 is CASSSSGVWTSGSYNEQFF. Here the CDR3 DNA reads TGTGCCAGCAGTTCCTCAGGCGTATGGACTAGCGGGAGCTACAATGAGCAGTTCTTC.

This clonotype was counted at least ten times. This chain uses TRBV12-3 or TRBV12-4 with TRBJ2-7; D is tentatively TRBD1 or TRBD2 (5 bases each). This CDR3 contains 14 residues. The V and J ends lost 7 bases and 1 base respectively, with 14 bases between them. The CDR3 DNA follows: TGTGCCAGCACCCGGGACCCTAATTCCTACGAGCAGTACTTC. Protein: CASTRDPNSYEQYF.

The chain is built from TRBV29-1 and TRBJ2-5; D unclear. This CDR3 comprises 12 residues. V dropped 4 bases and J dropped 5 bases, with 11 bases sitting between them. Germline V gene data show CDR1 as SQVTM and CDR2 as ANQGSEA. The CDR3 spells CSVVKLRETQYF. CDR3 DNA sequence: TGCAGCGTTGTTAAGTTGAGGGAGACCCAGTACTTC.

This clonotype was found many times. This chain uses TRBV12-3 or TRBV12-4 with TRBJ2-7, with D unresolved. V was clipped by 1 base and J by 3 bases, with 10 bases between them. There are 14 residues in the CDR3. In nucleotides, the CDR3 is TGTGCCAGCAGTTTAGAAAACAGAATCTACGAGCAGTACTTC. Its translation is CASSLENRIYEQYF.